This T cell receptor (beta chain) comes out of a study of CD8 T cells in ankylosing spondylitis. Overall study findings and caveats: Earlier studies detected some motif variants in reactive arthritis synovial fluid and blood. In ankylosing spondylitis blood, a motif of 7 to 9 highly homologous TCR beta variants appeared characteristic. Reportedly, significant enrichment of disease-linked clones occurred in matched ankylosing spondylitis synovial fluid. Peripheral blood held disease-linked clones only at relatively low frequency, and these were CD8+.

In the case of this clonotype: Its antigen is unidentified.

Each TCR beta library was made by quantitative 5'-RACE that incorporated molecular barcodes. MiXCR, run by TCRdb on the 5' RACE reads, gives a single entry per CDR3 protein. The profile shows approximately 400,000 distinct CDR3 sequences, roughly 18% of them singletons. V lost 5 bases to trimming and J lost 6 bases; unmatched junction nucleotides: 2. Germline V CDR1 and CDR2: SEHNR, FQNEAQ (reference sequence). This CDR3 has 12 residues. This chain links TRBV7-9 with TRBJ2-3; 7 bases map to TRBD1. This receptor was taken from a male donor with ankylosing spondylitis. Sequences were obtained from blood, either unsorted or a sorted T cell fraction (not recorded which). CDR3 amino acids: CASSKQGDTQYF. The CDR3 nucleotides read TGTGCCAGCAGCAAACAGGGGGATACGCAGTATTTT.